The 12 T cell receptor beta chains reported below all come from one sample, sequenced in a study of beta chain features in type 1 diabetes (dated by TCRdb to the late 2010s). What the research found in general, with its limitations: Type 1 diabetes patients showed a moderate but significant shortening of TCRB CDR3 length in all four CD4+ subsets.

The method behind the library was the immunoSEQ multiplex PCR assay. The entire amount of isolated RNA was reverse transcribed using the High Capacity cDNA Reverse Transcription Kit, so the sequenced TCRB transcripts were expressed ones. TCRdb holds this immuneACCESS table with in-frame rearrangements only. Some clones are missing; in checked studies, unresolved V genes explain under half, and the rest has no known cause. Present in this sample are hundreds of thousands of clones, about 14% of which were seen just once. The top ten constitute approximately 0.043% of the sample. Antigen specificity for these receptors is unknown. The material sequenced was naive CD4+ T cells from blood. This specimen's cell subset or site label, interpreted: true naive CD4+ T cells. The source is a man younger than 35 with type 1 diabetes.

This clone was observed a few times. The rearrangement links TRBV30 to TRBJ2-1; 7 nucleotides agree with TRBD2. The CDR3 extends over 12 amino acids. Germline CDR1 is GTSNPN and CDR2 is SVGIG (reference sequence). The trim removed 3 bases at V and 8 bases at J, leaving 4 bases unmatched. The CDR3 nucleotides are TGTGCCTGGAGGGGCGGGGGACATGAGCAGTTCTTC. Translating gives CAWRGGGHEQFF. Full variable domain (missing parts from reference TRBV30 and TRBJ2-1): SQTIHQWPATLVQPVGSPLSLECTVEGTSNPNLYWYRQAAGRGLQLLFYSVGIGQISSEVPQNLSASRPQDRQFILSSKKLLLSDSGFYLCAWRGGGHEQFFGPGTRLTVL.

This clone has more than one count but fewer than ten. The chain is built from TRBV30 and TRBJ2-1, with D perhaps matching TRBD1 or TRBD2 (5 bases each). The germline V gene encodes CDR1 GTSNPN and CDR2 SVGIG (reference sequence). Between the trimmed V and J ends, which lost 2 bases and 0 bases, there was a span of 14 bases. The CDR3 length is 16 residues. The CDR3 region is CAWSPRGASSYNEQFF. As DNA, the CDR3 is TGTGCCTGGAGTCCCCGGGGCGCTAGCTCCTACAATGAGCAGTTCTTC.

This clone appeared a few times. The V call is TRBV20-1, the J call TRBJ2-7; D is undetermined. With 5 bases removed from V and 3 bases from J, the gap between germline ends came to 8 bases. Germline CDR1 DFQATT, CDR2 SNEGSKA (reference sequence). The CDR3 is made up of 11 amino acids. The CDR3 loop is CSAWRNYEQYF. In DNA, the CDR3 is TGCAGTGCTTGGAGAAACTACGAGCAGTACTTC.

This clone has a single count. The genes are TRBV12-5 and TRBJ2-1; the D gene could be TRBD1 or TRBD2 (5 bases each). Trimming shortened V by 5 bases and J by 0 bases, and 14 bases separated the two germline ends. The CDR3 length is 16 residues. Germline V gives CDR1 LGHNT, CDR2 FRNRAP. The CDR3 sequence is CASGTSGTHSYNEQFF. CDR3 sequence (DNA): TGTGCTAGTGGTACCTCCGGGACCCACTCCTACAATGAGCAGTTCTTC.

The chain uses TRBV29-1 and TRBJ2-1; TRBD1 matches 10 bases. Trimming cost V 7 bases and J 8 bases; bases outside gene matches: 5. CDR1 SQVTM and CDR2 ANQGSEA come from the germline V gene. The CDR3 runs to 12 residues. CDR3 DNA: TGCAGCGCGGAGGGGACAGGGGATGAGCAGTTCTTC. This encodes CSAEGTGDEQFF.

This clone was picked up a small number of times. The chain combines TRBV6-5 with TRBJ2-5; 8 positions match TRBD2. Unmatched junction bases numbered 6, after V lost 2 bases and J lost 4 bases. CDR1 and CDR2 (germline): MNHEY, SVGAGI. The CDR3 totals 15 residues. The CDR3 loop is CASSYGSGRGETQYF. CDR3 DNA: TGTGCCAGCAGTTACGGAAGCGGGAGAGGAGAGACCCAGTACTTC.

This clone appeared a few times. V usage is TRBV27 and J usage is TRBJ2-6; D possibly corresponds to TRBD1 (5 bases). Germline-derived CDR1 and CDR2 are MNHEY and SMNVEV (reference sequence). CDR3 size: 15 residues. Between the trimmed V and J ends, which lost 7 bases and 5 bases, there was a span of 15 bases. CDR3: CASTHWGERANVLTF. DNA of the CDR3: TGTGCCAGCACCCACTGGGGCGAACGGGCCAACGTCCTGACTTTC.

This clone was seen more than once but under ten times. The rearrangement links TRBV9 to TRBJ1-2; TRBD1 might be the D (6 bases). The CDR3 loop spans 13 amino acids. With 3 bases removed from V and 8 bases from J, the gap between germline ends came to 14 bases. Germline V gene data show CDR1 as SGDLS and CDR2 as YYNGEE. CDR3 bases: TGTGCCAGCAGCGCGGACAGCCCGGGCGGCTACACCTTC. This encodes CASSADSPGGYTF.

This clone has just a few counts. V gene TRBV2 combines with J gene TRBJ2-1, with a weak D call TRBD2 (5 bases). V lost 7 bases and J 15 bases, leaving 16 bases between the germline ends. CDR1 is SNHLY and CDR2 is FYNNEI in the germline V gene. The CDR3 is 11 amino acids. CDR3 sequence (DNA): TGTGCCAGCACCTCCGTTGGGAGTAGGTTCTTC. Its protein is CASTSVGSRFF. The whole variable domain, filled in from reference TRBV2 and TRBJ2-1, reads EPEVTQTPSHQVTQMGQEVILRCVPISNHLYFYWYRQILGQKVEFLVSFYNNEISEKSEIFDDQFSVERPDGSNFTLKIRSTKLEDSAMYFCASTSVGSRFFGPGTRLTVL.

Here the CDR3 DNA reads TGTGCCAGTACCGGGACTAGCGCCAACTCGTACAATGAGCAGTTCTTC. Its protein is CASTGTSANSYNEQFF. The chain joins TRBV19 to TRBJ2-1; 10 nucleotides match TRBD2. This CDR3 is built from 16 residues. Germline-derived CDR1 and CDR2 are LNHDA and SQIVND (reference sequence). Losses at the gene ends were 7 bases for V and 4 bases for J; bases not matched to a gene: 10.

This clone was counted between two and nine times. The chain uses TRBV7-2 and TRBJ2-1, with a tentative D call TRBD2 (5 bases). Trimming stripped 3 bases from V and 10 bases from J, with 13 bases between. CDR1 is SGHTA and CDR2 is FQGNSA in the germline V gene. The CDR3 covers 13 residues. CDR3 region: CASSLEGLREQFF. The CDR3 nucleotides are TGTGCCAGCAGCTTGGAAGGACTGAGGGAGCAGTTCTTC.

CDR3 region: CASSPRFSGVSYNEQFF. CDR3 coding DNA: TGTGCCAGCAGCCCCCGGTTTAGCGGGGTCTCCTACAATGAGCAGTTCTTC. V and J are TRBV7-2 and TRBJ2-1, with 8 positions matching TRBD2. This CDR3 has 17 amino acids. V lost 5 bases to trimming and J lost 0 bases; unmatched junction nucleotides: 9. The germline V gene encodes CDR1 SGHTA and CDR2 FQGNSA.